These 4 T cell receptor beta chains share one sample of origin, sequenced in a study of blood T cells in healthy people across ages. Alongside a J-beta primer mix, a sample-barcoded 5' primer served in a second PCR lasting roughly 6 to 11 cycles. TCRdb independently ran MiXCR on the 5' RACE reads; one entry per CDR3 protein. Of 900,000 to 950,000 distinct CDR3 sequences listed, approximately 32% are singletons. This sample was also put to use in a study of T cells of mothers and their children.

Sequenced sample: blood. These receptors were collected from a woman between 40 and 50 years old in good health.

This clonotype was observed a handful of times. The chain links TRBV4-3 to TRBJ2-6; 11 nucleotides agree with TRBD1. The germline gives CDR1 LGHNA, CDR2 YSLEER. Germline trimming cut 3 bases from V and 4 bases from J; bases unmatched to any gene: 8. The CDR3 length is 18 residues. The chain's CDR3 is CASSQGQGGFGGANVLTF. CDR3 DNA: TGCGCCAGCAGCCAGGGACAGGGGGGGTTCGGAGGGGCCAACGTCCTGACTTTC.

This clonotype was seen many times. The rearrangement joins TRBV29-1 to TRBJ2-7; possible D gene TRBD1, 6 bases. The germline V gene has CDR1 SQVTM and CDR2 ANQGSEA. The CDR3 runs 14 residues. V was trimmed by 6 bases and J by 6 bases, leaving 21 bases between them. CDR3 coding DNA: TGCAGCGTCGGGGCGACGACAGGAGGTGGCGAGCAGTACTTC. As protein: CSVGATTGGGEQYF.

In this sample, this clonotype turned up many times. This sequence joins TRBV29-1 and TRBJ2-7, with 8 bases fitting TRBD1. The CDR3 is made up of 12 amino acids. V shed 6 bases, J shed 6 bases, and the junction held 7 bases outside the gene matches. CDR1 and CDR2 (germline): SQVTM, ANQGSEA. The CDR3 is CSVQQGVSEQYF. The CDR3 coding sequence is TGCAGCGTACAACAGGGGGTTAGCGAGCAGTACTTC.

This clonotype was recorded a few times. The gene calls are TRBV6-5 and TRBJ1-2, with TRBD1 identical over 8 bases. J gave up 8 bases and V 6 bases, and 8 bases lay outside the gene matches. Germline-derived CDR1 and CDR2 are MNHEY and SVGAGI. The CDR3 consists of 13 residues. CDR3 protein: CASRDTGGRGYTF. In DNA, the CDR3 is TGTGCCAGCAGGGATACAGGGGGGCGAGGCTACACCTTC.